These 5 T cell receptor beta chains came from one sample sequenced in a study of breast tumors, draining lymph nodes, adjacent tissues (dated by TCRdb to the mid-2010s). The axillary draining lymph nodes of breast cancer patients were the source of the lymph node samples. Library preparation used multiplex PCR. The sample was run on an Illumina HiSeq 2000. The public sequencing data were trimmed at Q25 with fastp and processed into clonotypes with MiXCR by TCRdb, which kept only in-frame beta chains. One record per CDR3 amino acid sequence lists the most common genes and DNA. The sample table holds roughly 130,000 distinct CDR3 sequences, of which 15% to 20% were seen once. 3% to 4% of the sample rests with the top ten. Material: axillary lymph node tissue. These receptor sequences come from a female donor with breast cancer. Some clones in this sample may be carry-over from other donors' samples.

A few counts support this clonotype. This chain connects TRBV12-3 or TRBV12-4 to TRBJ1-1, with 7 bases matching TRBD1. This CDR3 has 15 amino acids. With 1 base clipped from V and 5 bases from J, the junction kept 7 bases outside the gene matches. Here the CDR3 DNA reads TGTGCCAGCAGTTTAGAAAGGGGGCGCAGAACTGAAGCTTTCTTT. It is translated as CASSLERGRRTEAFF.

This clonotype has at least ten counts. This chain joins TRBV19 and TRBJ2-7, with a tentative D call TRBD2 (5 bases). This CDR3 contains 15 residues. Per germline, CDR1 LNHDA and CDR2 SQIVND (reference sequence). Trimming removed 4 bases at V and 6 bases at J, with 19 bases between. CDR3 nucleotides: TGTGCCAGTAGTACCGGAGGCGGGCCGGGTTCCGAGCAGTACTTC. Its translation: CASSTGGGPGSEQYF.

Concerning this clonotype itself: Mismatch with germline at one junction end may stem from a read error. The V call is TRBV15, the J call TRBJ1-6; D gene uncertain. CDR1 and CDR2 (germline): LNHNV, YYDKDF (reference sequence). CDR3 length: 15 amino acids. The CDR3 region has the DNA TGTGCCACCAGCAGATCTGGACGGGCCAATTTACCCCTCCACTTT. This codes for CATSRSGRANLPLHF. Supplemented by reference TRBV15 and TRBJ1-6, the full variable domain reads DAMVIQNPRYQVTQFGKPVTLSCSQTLNHNVMYWYQQKSSQAPKLLFHYYDKDFNNEADTPDNFQSRRPNTSFCFLDIRSPGLGDTAMYLCATSRSGRANLPLHFGNGTRLTVT.

The chain is built from TRBV27 and TRBJ2-5; either TRBD1 or TRBD2 may supply D (5 bases each). The CDR3 is 15 amino acids. Between the trimmed V and J ends, which lost 2 bases and 5 bases, there was a span of 15 bases. The germline V gene encodes CDR1 MNHEY and CDR2 SMNVEV (reference sequence). DNA of the CDR3: TGTGCCAGCAGTTTAGGGGCCACCACGGGGGAGACCCAGTACTTC. It codes for CASSLGATTGETQYF.

This clonotype was seen ten or more times. This chain uses TRBV5-4 with TRBJ2-5; 10 bases are shared with TRBD1. In germline, CDR1 is SGHNT, CDR2 YYREEE (reference sequence). Trimming removed 5 bases from V and 4 bases from J; junction bases left unmatched: 14. The CDR3 is 17 amino acids. CDR3 region: CASSLGMDRGAVETQYF. CDR3 bases: TGTGCCAGCAGTCTCGGAATGGACAGGGGGGCGGTAGAGACCCAGTACTTC.